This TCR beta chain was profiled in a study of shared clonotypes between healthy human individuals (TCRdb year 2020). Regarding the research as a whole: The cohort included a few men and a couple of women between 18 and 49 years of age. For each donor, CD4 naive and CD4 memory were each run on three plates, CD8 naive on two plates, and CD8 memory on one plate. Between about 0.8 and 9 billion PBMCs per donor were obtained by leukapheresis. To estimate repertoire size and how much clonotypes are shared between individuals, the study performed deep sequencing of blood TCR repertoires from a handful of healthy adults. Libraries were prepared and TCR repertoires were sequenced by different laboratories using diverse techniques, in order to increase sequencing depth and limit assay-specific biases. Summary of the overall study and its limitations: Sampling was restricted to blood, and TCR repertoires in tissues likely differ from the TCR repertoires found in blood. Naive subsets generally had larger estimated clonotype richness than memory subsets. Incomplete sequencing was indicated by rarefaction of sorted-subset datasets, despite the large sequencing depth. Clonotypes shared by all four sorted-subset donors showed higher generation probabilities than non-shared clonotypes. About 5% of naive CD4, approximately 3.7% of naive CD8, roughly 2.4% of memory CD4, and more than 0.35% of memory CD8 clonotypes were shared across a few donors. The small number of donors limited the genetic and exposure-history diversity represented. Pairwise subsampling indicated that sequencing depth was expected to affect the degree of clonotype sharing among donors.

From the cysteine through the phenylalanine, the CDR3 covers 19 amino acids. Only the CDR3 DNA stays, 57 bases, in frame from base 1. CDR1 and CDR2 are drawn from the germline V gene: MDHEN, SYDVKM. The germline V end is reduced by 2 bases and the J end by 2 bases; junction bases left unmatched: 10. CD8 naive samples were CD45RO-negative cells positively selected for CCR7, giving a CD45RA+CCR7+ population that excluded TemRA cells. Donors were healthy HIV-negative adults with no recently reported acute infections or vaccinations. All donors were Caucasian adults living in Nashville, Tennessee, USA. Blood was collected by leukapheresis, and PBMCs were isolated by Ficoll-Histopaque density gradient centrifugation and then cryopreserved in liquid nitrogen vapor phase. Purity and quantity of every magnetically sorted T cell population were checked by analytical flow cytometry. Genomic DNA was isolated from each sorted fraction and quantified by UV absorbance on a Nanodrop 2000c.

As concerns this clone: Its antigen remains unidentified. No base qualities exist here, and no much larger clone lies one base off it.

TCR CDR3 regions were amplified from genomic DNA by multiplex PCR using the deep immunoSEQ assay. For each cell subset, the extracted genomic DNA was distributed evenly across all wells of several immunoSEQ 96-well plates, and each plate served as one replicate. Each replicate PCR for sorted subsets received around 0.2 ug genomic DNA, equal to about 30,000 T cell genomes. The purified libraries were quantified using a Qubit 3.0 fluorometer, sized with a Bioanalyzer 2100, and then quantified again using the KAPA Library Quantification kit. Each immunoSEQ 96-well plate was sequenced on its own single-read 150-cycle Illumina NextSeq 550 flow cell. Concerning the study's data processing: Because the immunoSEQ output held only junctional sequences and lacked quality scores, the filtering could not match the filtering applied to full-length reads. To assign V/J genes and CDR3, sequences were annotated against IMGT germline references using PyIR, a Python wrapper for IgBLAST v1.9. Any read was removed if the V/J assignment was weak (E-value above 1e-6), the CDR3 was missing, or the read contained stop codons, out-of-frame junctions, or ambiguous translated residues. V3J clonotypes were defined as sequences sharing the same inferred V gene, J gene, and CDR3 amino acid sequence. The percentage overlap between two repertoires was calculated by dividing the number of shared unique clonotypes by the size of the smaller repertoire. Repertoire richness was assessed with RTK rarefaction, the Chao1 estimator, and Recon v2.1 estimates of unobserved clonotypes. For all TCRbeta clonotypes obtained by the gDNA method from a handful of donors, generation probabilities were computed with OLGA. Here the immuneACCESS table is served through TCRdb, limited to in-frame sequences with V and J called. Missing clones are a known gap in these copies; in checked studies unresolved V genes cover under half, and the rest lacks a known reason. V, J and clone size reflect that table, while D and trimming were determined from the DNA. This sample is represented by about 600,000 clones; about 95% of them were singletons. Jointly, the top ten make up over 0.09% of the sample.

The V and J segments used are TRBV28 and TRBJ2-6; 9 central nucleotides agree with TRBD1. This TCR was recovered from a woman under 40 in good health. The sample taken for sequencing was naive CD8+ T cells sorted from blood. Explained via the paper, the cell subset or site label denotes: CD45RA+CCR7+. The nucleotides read TGTGCCAGCAGTTTAGGCGGGACAGGGTATCATACTGGGGCCAACGTCCTGACTTTC. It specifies CASSLGGTGYHTGANVLTF.